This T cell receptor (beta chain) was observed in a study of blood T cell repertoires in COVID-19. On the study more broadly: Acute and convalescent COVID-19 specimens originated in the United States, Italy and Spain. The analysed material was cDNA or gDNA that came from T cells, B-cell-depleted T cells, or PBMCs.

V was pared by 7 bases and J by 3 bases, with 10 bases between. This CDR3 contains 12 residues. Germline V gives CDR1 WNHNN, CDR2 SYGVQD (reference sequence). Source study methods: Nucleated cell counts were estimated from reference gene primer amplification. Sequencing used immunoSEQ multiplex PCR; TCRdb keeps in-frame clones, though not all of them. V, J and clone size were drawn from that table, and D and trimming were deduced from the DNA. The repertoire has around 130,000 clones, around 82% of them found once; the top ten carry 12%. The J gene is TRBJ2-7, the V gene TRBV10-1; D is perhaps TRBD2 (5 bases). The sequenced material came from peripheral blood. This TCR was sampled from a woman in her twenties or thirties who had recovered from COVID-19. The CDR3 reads CASTRAGYEQYF. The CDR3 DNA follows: TGCGCCAGCACTAGGGCGGGCTACGAGCAGTACTTC.